Listed below are T cell receptor beta chains from one sample, sequenced in a study of T cells in Graves' hyperthyroidism and ophthalmopathy. TCRdb independently ran MiXCR on the multiplex PCR reads; one entry per CDR3 protein. Of 300,000 to 500,000 distinct CDR3 sequences in the sample, over 13% were seen once. The sequenced sample consisted of blood. The receptors derive from a man aged 50 to 59 with Graves' ophthalmopathy. CDR3s include the opening cysteine and the closing phenylalanine or tryptophan. D genes are given only for firm matches.

TRBJ1-5 TRBV10-3 . CAISDSLNQPQHF
TRBJ1-1 TRBV6-1 . CASSYFGQPNTEAFF
TRBJ2-2 TRBV2 . CASSEFSNTGELFF
TRBJ2-1 TRBV27 TRBD2 CASRGLAGNNEQFF
TRBJ2-5 TRBV30 . CAWSVLGGGRVRQETQYF
TRBJ2-7 TRBV4-2 . CASSQVGGSSYEQYF
TRBJ2-3 TRBV7-6 TRBD2 CASSLFGLAGGSTDTQYF
TRBJ2-3 TRBV5-1 TRBD2 CASSREGLTSTDTQYF
TRBJ2-2 TRBV30 . CAWTPGNTGELFF
TRBJ1-4 TRBV12-3/TRBV12-4 TRBD1 CASSAHRGTNEKLFF
TRBJ1-1 TRBV18 . CASSPLTDSEAFF
TRBJ2-3 TRBV20-1 TRBD2 CSAIPPRQGLAIPDTQYF
TRBJ2-5 TRBV2 TRBD2 CASTPGTSGRETQYF
TRBJ2-5 TRBV10-3 . CAIRGLAEETQYF
TRBJ2-5 TRBV27 TRBD2 CASSGRTSGRGETQYF
TRBJ2-2 TRBV19 TRBD1 CATKRDRGFAGELFF
TRBJ2-5 TRBV28 . CASTSFSGSTEQETQYF
TRBJ2-3 TRBV20-1 . CSATGTSHTDTQYF
TRBJ1-1 TRBV30 . CAWRKQDMNTEAFF
TRBJ2-5 TRBV20-1 TRBD2 CSAGSGDPRETQYF
TRBJ1-5 TRBV20-1 . CSASSGGGNQPQHF
TRBJ2-3 TRBV20-1 TRBD2 CSARTSDKDTQYF
TRBJ1-1 TRBV19 TRBD1 CASSYQGAMNTEAFF
TRBJ2-4 TRBV7-2 . CASSMSGSVAKNIQYF
TRBJ2-7 TRBV7-9 TRBD2 CASTFSPSGLSSYEQYF
TRBJ2-1 TRBV6-1 . CASGLGVPNEQFF
TRBJ2-3 TRBV11-2 TRBD2 CASSFSASGGSNTQYF
TRBJ2-7 TRBV10-3 . CAISDRGGRSSYEQYF
TRBJ2-2 TRBV7-9 TRBD1 CASRSPPQRDRVVGSGTGELFF
TRBJ2-7 TRBV20-1 . CSAPQTGAYEQYF
TRBJ2-7 TRBV29-1 TRBD2 CSVKREASYEQYF
TRBJ2-1 TRBV2 TRBD1 CASSQDPQMARGLNEQFF
TRBJ2-4 TRBV27 . CARTAKNIQYF
TRBJ2-2 TRBV12-3/TRBV12-4 . CASSLVGGNPTGELFF
TRBJ2-7 TRBV5-1 . CASSLSLGAGEQYF
TRBJ2-7 TRBV5-6 TRBD1 CASSLTDRIVGEQYF
TRBJ2-7 TRBV15 . CATSREDEQYF
TRBJ2-7 TRBV2 . CASKRDGSYEQYF
TRBJ2-3 TRBV6-2/TRBV6-3 . CASSYVGAYTDTQYF
TRBJ2-1 TRBV7-8 TRBD2 CASSTGASGTNEQFF